The T cell receptor beta chain under discussion was sequenced for a study of CD4+ T cells in melanoma. Whole-study results and caveats: CD8+ T cell, macrophage and B cell function reportedly correlated with neoantigen-specific CD4+ T cells.

Note on this clone: The antigen is undetermined.

Sequencing was performed with immunoSEQ multiplex PCR; in TCRdb, only in-frame clones are kept and a portion is missing. The sample has about 10,000 clones, 66% seen once; the top ten hold 8.9%. Sequencing used cells from a culture (not recorded whether cultured in vitro). The sequence was collected from a human donor with melanoma.

The CDR3, as DNA: TGTGCCTGGGACGACAGGGTTCGTGGCTACACCTTC. This codes for CAWDDRVRGYTF. V gene TRBV30 combines with J gene TRBJ1-2; 7 bases map to TRBD1. The V and J ends lost 5 bases and 7 bases, in that order; junction bases with no gene match: 7. This CDR3 region has 12 residues. CDR1 GTSNPN and CDR2 SVGIG come from the germline V gene (reference sequence).